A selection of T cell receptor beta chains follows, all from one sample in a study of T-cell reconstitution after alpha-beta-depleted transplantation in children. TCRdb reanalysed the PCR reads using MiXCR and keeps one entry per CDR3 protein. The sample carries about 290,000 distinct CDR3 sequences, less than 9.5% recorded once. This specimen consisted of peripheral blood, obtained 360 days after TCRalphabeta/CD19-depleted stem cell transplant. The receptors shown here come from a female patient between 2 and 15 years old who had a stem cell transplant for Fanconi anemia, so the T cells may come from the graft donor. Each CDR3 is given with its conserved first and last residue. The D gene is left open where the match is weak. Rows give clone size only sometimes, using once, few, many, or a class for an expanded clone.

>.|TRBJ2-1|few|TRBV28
TGTGCCAGCAGTTTAAGGGGCGCCTACAATGAGCAGTTCTTC
CASSLRGAYNEQFF
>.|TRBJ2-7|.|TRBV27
TGTGCCAGCAGCCCAGGGAAGACCTACGAGCAGTACTTC
CASSPGKTYEQYF
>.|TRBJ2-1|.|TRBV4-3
TGCGCCAGCAGCCAACAAACCTCCCCGGTCGAGCAGTTCTTC
CASSQQTSPVEQFF
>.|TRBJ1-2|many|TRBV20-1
TGCAGTGCCTCGAGGGACGGAACCTACACCTTC
CSASRDGTYTF
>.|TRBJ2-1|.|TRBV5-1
TGCGCCAGCAGCTTGGCAGGGGGGGGCTCCTACAATGAGCAGTTCTTC
CASSLAGGGSYNEQFF
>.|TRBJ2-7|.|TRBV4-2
TGTGCCAGCAGCCACAACACAAACTCCTACGAGCAGTACTTC
CASSHNTNSYEQYF
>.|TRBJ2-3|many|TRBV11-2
TGTGCCAGCAGCTTAGGTACCCCAACAGATACGCAGTATTTT
CASSLGTPTDTQYF
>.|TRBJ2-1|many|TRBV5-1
TGCGCCAGCAGCTTGGACAGCGACAATGAGCAGTTCTTC
CASSLDSDNEQFF
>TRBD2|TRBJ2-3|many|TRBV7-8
TGTGCCAGCAGCTTAGCTGAGGGACTAGCTAGCACAGATACGCAGTATTTT
CASSLAEGLASTDTQYF
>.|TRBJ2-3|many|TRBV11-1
TGTGCCAGCAGCCCATTCTTGACCACAGATACGCAGTATTTT
CASSPFLTTDTQYF
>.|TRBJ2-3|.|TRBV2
TGTGCCAGCAGTGAGGGGGTTCCAGATACGCAGTATTTT
CASSEGVPDTQYF
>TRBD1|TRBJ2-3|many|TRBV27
TGTGCCAGCAGTTCCGCCCCTTTTGTTCCGGGACAGGTTTCCCCAGATACGCAGTATTTT
CASSSAPFVPGQVSPDTQYF
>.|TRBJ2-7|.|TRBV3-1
TGTGCCAGCAGTCTCGACCTGGTTATGGACTACGAGCAGTACTTC
CASSLDLVMDYEQYF
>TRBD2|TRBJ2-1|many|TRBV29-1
TGCAGCGTCCGGACTAGCGGGATCACCTCCTACAATGAGCAGTTCTTC
CSVRTSGITSYNEQFF
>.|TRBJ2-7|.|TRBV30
TGTGCCTGGAGTGTAGGGTACGAGCAGTACTTC
CAWSVGYEQYF